This record looks at one TCR beta chain sequence and its context. The sample originates from a study of shared clonotypes between healthy human individuals. Sequencing used immunoSEQ multiplex PCR; TCRdb keeps in-frame clones, though not all of them. Among fewer than 850,000 clones listed, around 72% were seen once. The CDR3 contains 16 residues. Germline lookup yields CDR1 MNHEY and CDR2 SVGAGI. V lost 2 bases, J lost 2 bases, and 13 bases lay in between. The receptor's source is a woman aged 30 to 39 in good health. The sample consisted of memory CD4+ T cells sorted from blood. Subset defined: CD45RA-negative fraction. The chain uses TRBV6-5 and TRBJ1-5; D possibly corresponds to TRBD1 (5 bases). CDR3: CASSYSRVGGNQPQHF. The CDR3 DNA follows: TGTGCCAGCAGTTACAGTCGGGTGGGGGGCAATCAGCCCCAGCATTTT.